Reported below is one TCR beta chain. This sample stems from a study of blood T cell repertoires in COVID-19. For the study at large: Spain, Italy and the United States supplied samples that represented acute and convalescent COVID-19. From T cells, B-cell-depleted T cells, or PBMCs came the material, which was cDNA or gDNA.

Clones were sequenced by immunoSEQ multiplex PCR, and TCRdb holds only the in-frame ones, with some missing. The sample carries about 260,000 clones, about 89% recorded once. The CDR3 contains 15 residues. The germline V gene encodes CDR1 MNHEY and CDR2 SMNVEV (reference sequence). Trimming pared 3 bases from V and 0 bases from J, leaving 11 bases between. This clonotype was obtained from a man in his forties or fifties with active or convalescent COVID-19. Input material: peripheral blood. The chain carries TRBV27 and TRBJ1-2; D gene unclear. CDR3 in amino acids: CASSFRADPNYGYTF. CDR3 sequence (DNA): TGTGCCAGCAGTTTTAGAGCGGATCCTAACTATGGCTACACCTTC.